This entry lists 27 T cell receptor beta chains sequenced from one sample in a study of T cell responses to AZD1222 COVID-19 vaccine. Some clones are missing from TCRdb's copy, which holds only in-frame ones; the method was immunoSEQ multiplex PCR. This table holds 88,000 or so clones, around nine tenths found once. The starting material was peripheral blood, obtained on day 0 of AZD1222 vaccination. The receptors here all came from an adult in good health.

The chain links TRBV4-2 to TRBJ2-1; 13 nucleotides line up with TRBD2. The length of the CDR3 is 15 residues. In germline, CDR1 is LGHNA, CDR2 YNFKEQ. Germline trimming cut 4 bases from V and 4 bases from J; bases unmatched to any gene: 1. This chain's CDR3 is CASSPLAGGYNEQFF. DNA for the CDR3: TGTGCCAGCAGCCCACTAGCGGGGGGGTACAATGAGCAGTTCTTC.

The chain combines TRBV6-1 with TRBJ1-2, with D possibly matching TRBD1 (6 bases). The germline CDR1 and CDR2 sequences are MNHNS and SASEGT. The CDR3 consists of 13 residues. Trimming took off 1 base at V and 13 bases at J, with 16 bases between the two ends. The CDR3 coding sequence is TGTGCCAGCAGTGAAGGTAGAGGGGGAGTTATCACCTTC. This translates into CASSEGRGGVITF.

V usage is TRBV7-3 and J usage is TRBJ2-3, with 8 bases that match TRBD2. Germline CDR1 SGHTA, CDR2 FQGTGA. The CDR3 runs 17 residues. Trimming at V came to 0 bases and at J to 3 bases, leaving 8 bases not matched to a gene. The CDR3: CASSLTYLAGGTDTQYF. The CDR3 DNA sequence: TGTGCCAGCAGCTTAACTTACCTAGCGGGTGGAACAGATACGCAGTATTTT. Based on the CDR3 plus reference TRBV7-3 and TRBJ2-3, the full variable domain is GAGVSQTPSNKVTEKGKYVELRCDPISGHTALYWYRQSLGQGPEFLIYFQGTGAADDSGLPNDRFFAVRPEGSVSTLKIQRTERGDSAVYLCASSLTYLAGGTDTQYFGPGTRLTVL.

This chain links TRBV30 with TRBJ1-1; D is unclear. The ends were cut back, 0 bases at V and 3 bases at J, with 8 bases in the middle. The CDR3 has 13 residues. The germline V gene encodes CDR1 GTSNPN and CDR2 SVGIG (reference sequence). For the CDR3, the DNA is TGTGCCTGGAGTGTACACTTAGACACTGAAGCTTTCTTT. Protein product: CAWSVHLDTEAFF.

This clone was counted a single time. The chain combines TRBV27 with TRBJ1-5; 7 nucleotides agree with TRBD1. The CDR3 is 15 residues long. The trim removed 6 bases at V and 0 bases at J, leaving 5 bases unmatched. Germline V CDR1 and CDR2: MNHEY, SMNVEV (reference sequence). CDR3 protein: CASSRGQFSNQPQHF. The CDR3 DNA reads as TGTGCCAGCAGCCGGGGACAGTTTAGCAATCAGCCCCAGCATTTT.

The chain couples TRBV7-8 to TRBJ1-1; D unclear. V was clipped by 0 bases and J by 4 bases, with 6 bases between them. CDR3 size: 13 residues. Germline loops: CDR1 SGHVS, CDR2 FQNEAQ. DNA of the CDR3: TGTGCCAGCAGCTTAGCAAGGTTCACTGAAGCTTTCTTT. Its protein product is CASSLARFTEAFF.

This clone was recorded only once. The CDR3 DNA is TGTGCCAGCAGTGTACGGGACACCCAAGAGACCCAGTACTTC. Translating gives CASSVRDTQETQYF. This sequence joins TRBV2 and TRBJ2-5; possibly TRBD1 for D (6 bases). The CDR3 contains 14 residues. V lost 4 bases and J lost 1, with 10 bases in between. CDR1 and CDR2 (germline): SNHLY, FYNNEI.

V is TRBV7-7 and J is TRBJ2-3; 10 positions agree with TRBD2. Germline CDR1 is SSHAT and CDR2 is FNYEAQ (reference sequence). The CDR3 sequence is 13 residues long. This chain's CDR3 is CAVAGGPTDTQYF. CDR3 in DNA: TGTGCTGTAGCGGGGGGCCCCACAGATACGCAGTATTTT.

This chain uses TRBV7-9 with TRBJ1-1, with D hard to call. The CDR3 consists of 13 residues. Trimming removed 4 bases from V and 11 bases from J, with 17 bases in between. Germline V gene sequence: CDR1 SEHNR, CDR2 FQNEAQ (reference sequence). CDR3 sequence (DNA): TGTGCCAGCAGCTCCCCGGCCCCTTCCTCCGCTTTCTTT. Amino acid sequence: CASSSPAPSSAFF.

This chain uses TRBV2 with TRBJ1-1, with 7 bases lining up with TRBD1. The V gene end was trimmed by 8 bases and the J gene end by 4 bases; junction bases not matched to a gene: 7. The germline gives CDR1 SNHLY, CDR2 FYNNEI. This CDR3 is built from 13 residues. The CDR3: CASQMTGITEAFF. The CDR3 region has the DNA TGTGCCAGCCAGATGACAGGGATCACTGAAGCTTTCTTT. Variable domain in full (rest from reference TRBV2 and TRBJ1-1): EPEVTQTPSHQVTQMGQEVILRCVPISNHLYFYWYRQILGQKVEFLVSFYNNEISEKSEIFDDQFSVERPDGSNFTLKIRSTKLEDSAMYFCASQMTGITEAFFGQGTRLTVV.

The gene calls are TRBV7-8 and TRBJ1-1, with 8 positions matching TRBD1. There are 14 residues in the CDR3. CDR1 and CDR2 (germline): SGHVS, FQNEAQ. V was clipped by 1 base and J by 6 bases; unmatched bases: 4. The CDR3 reads CASSLVARGPEAFF. The CDR3 region has the DNA TGTGCCAGCAGCTTAGTTGCCAGGGGGCCTGAAGCTTTCTTT.

This chain uses TRBV4-1 with TRBJ2-7, with 9 bases that match TRBD1. The CDR3 consists of 17 residues. Germline V CDR1 and CDR2: MGHRA, YSYEKL. The V and J ends lost 0 bases and 2 bases, in that order; junction bases with no gene match: 8. The CDR3 spells CASSQEGWTGETYEQYF. The CDR3, as DNA: TGCGCCAGCAGCCAAGAAGGTTGGACAGGGGAAACCTACGAGCAGTACTTC.

This rearrangement joins TRBV6-1 to TRBJ2-1, with D maybe TRBD1 (5 bases). This CDR3 has 14 residues. CDR1 MNHNS and CDR2 SASEGT come from the germline V gene. V was clipped by 2 bases and J by 5 bases, with 10 bases between them. Here the CDR3 reads CASSEQGQNNEQFF. CDR3 DNA: TGTGCCAGCAGTGAACAGGGCCAAAACAATGAGCAGTTCTTC.

The J gene is TRBJ2-7, the V gene TRBV18; 8 positions agree with TRBD1. Germline V gene data show CDR1 as KGHSH and CDR2 as LQKENI. The V gene end was trimmed by 6 bases and the J gene end by 3 bases; junction bases not matched to a gene: 7. The CDR3 has 14 residues. CDR3 residues: CASSLGQGLYEQYF. Here the CDR3 DNA reads TGTGCCAGCTCTCTCGGACAGGGACTCTACGAGCAGTACTTC.

V and J are TRBV2 and TRBJ1-2; TRBD1 might be the D (5 bases). Germline CDR1 reads SNHLY; CDR2 reads FYNNEI. Deletions cut 3 bases from V and 7 bases from J, with 12 bases between. This CDR3 is built from 13 residues. The CDR3, as DNA: TGTGCCAGCAGTGACGACGGGGCACGTGGCTACACCTTC. Amino acids: CASSDDGARGYTF.

This chain links TRBV6-5 with TRBJ1-1; 9 bases map to TRBD1. Germline-derived CDR1 and CDR2 are MNHEY and SVGAGI. There are 11 residues in the CDR3. The J segment lost 11 bases and the V segment lost 6 bases, leaving 4 bases of the junction unmatched. The CDR3 DNA sequence: TGTGCCAGCAGACAGGGGGCGTATGCTTTCTTT. This translates into CASRQGAYAFF.

The V gene is TRBV7-8, the J gene TRBJ1-1; 8 bases agree with TRBD1. The CDR3 is made up of 17 amino acids. CDR1 and CDR2 (germline): SGHVS, FQNEAQ. V trimming: 2 bases; J trimming: 3 bases; junction bases outside the gene matches: 11. CDR3 in DNA: TGTGCCAGCAGCTTAAGAAGCGCAGGGGGCGGGTACACTGAAGCTTTCTTT. Encoded protein: CASSLRSAGGGYTEAFF. The entire variable domain, with the rest obtained from reference TRBV7-8 and TRBJ1-1, is as follows: GAGVSQSPRYKVAKRGQDVALRCDPISGHVSLFWYQQALGQGPEFLTYFQNEAQLDKSGLPSDRFFAERPEGSVSTLKIQRTQQEDSAVYLCASSLRSAGGGYTEAFFGQGTRLTVV.

The rearrangement uses TRBV19 and TRBJ1-5; no definite D call. From germline, CDR1 is LNHDA and CDR2 SQIVND (reference sequence). The CDR3 runs to 13 residues. The germline V and J ends were trimmed by 7 bases and 0 bases, with 7 bases remaining between them. The CDR3 is CASNTDSNQPQHF. DNA for the CDR3: TGTGCCAGTAACACAGATAGCAATCAGCCCCAGCATTTT. The full variable domain, in which reference TRBV19 and TRBJ1-5 provide the parts outside the CDR3, is DGGITQSPKYLFRKEGQNVTLSCEQNLNHDAMYWYRQDPGQGLRLIYYSQIVNDFQKGDIAEGYSVSREKKESFPLTVTSAQKNPTAFYLCASNTDSNQPQHFGDGTRLSIL.

V usage is TRBV6-5 and J usage is TRBJ1-6, with D unclear. The V end was cut by 2 bases, the J end by 5 bases, with 10 bases between. The CDR3 is 15 amino acids. The germline CDR1 and CDR2 sequences are MNHEY and SVGAGI. The CDR3 DNA reads as TGTGCCAGCAGTTACAAAATACGGAATAATTCACCCCTCCACTTT. It codes for CASSYKIRNNSPLHF.

The chain is built from TRBV13 and TRBJ2-2; D uncertain. Between the trimmed V and J ends, which lost 1 base and 0 bases, there was a span of 6 bases. The CDR3 totals 15 residues. Germline-derived CDR1 and CDR2 are PRHDT and FYEKMQ (reference sequence). The CDR3 bases are TGTGCCAGCAGCTTAGAACGGCCGAACACCGGGGAGCTGTTTTTT. The encoded protein is CASSLERPNTGELFF.

The chain has TRBV6-2 or TRBV6-3 and TRBJ2-1, with 9 nucleotides matching TRBD2. V was clipped by 5 bases and J by 10 bases; unmatched bases: 15. The CDR3 consists of 16 residues. Germline V gives CDR1 MNHEY, CDR2 SVGEGT. The chain's CDR3 is CASSLEAGGPLGEQFF. The CDR3 DNA is TGTGCCAGCAGTCTCGAAGCGGGGGGACCTTTGGGGGAGCAGTTCTTC.

V usage is TRBV7-3 and J usage is TRBJ2-7, with 8 bases matching TRBD1. Germline-derived CDR1 and CDR2 are SGHTA and FQGTGA. V dropped 0 bases and J dropped 3; count of bases not matched to a gene: 4. The CDR3 is 15 amino acids. The CDR3: CASSLTGTGDYEQYF. CDR3 nucleotide sequence: TGTGCCAGCAGCTTAACCGGGACAGGAGACTACGAGCAGTACTTC. Using reference TRBV7-3 and TRBJ2-7 for the parts outside the CDR3, the full variable domain is GAGVSQTPSNKVTEKGKYVELRCDPISGHTALYWYRQSLGQGPEFLIYFQGTGAADDSGLPNDRFFAVRPEGSVSTLKIQRTERGDSAVYLCASSLTGTGDYEQYFGPGTRLTVT.

The V gene is TRBV7-6, the J gene TRBJ2-2; 8 nucleotides match TRBD1. Germline CDR1 reads SGHVS; CDR2 reads FNYEAQ. The CDR3 runs 16 residues. The J segment lost 3 bases and the V segment lost 3 bases, leaving 6 bases of the junction unmatched. The CDR3, as DNA: TGTGCCAGCAGCTTGGACAGGGAGCAGGACACCGGGGAGCTGTTTTTT. Amino acid sequence: CASSLDREQDTGELFF.

This clone occurred once. The rearrangement uses TRBV6-5 and TRBJ1-2, with 11 bases fitting TRBD1. The CDR3 extends over 14 amino acids. CDR1 MNHEY and CDR2 SVGAGI come from the germline V gene. Trimming took 7 bases from V and 6 from J; bases not matched to a gene: 7. The CDR3 protein is CASTRTGGVNGYTF. For the CDR3, the DNA is TGTGCCAGCACCCGGACAGGGGGCGTCAATGGCTACACCTTC.

V gene TRBV19 combines with J gene TRBJ1-1; D is unclear. Between the trimmed V and J ends, which lost 5 bases and 0 bases, there was a span of 10 bases. The CDR3 extends over 14 amino acids. CDR1 LNHDA and CDR2 SQIVND come from the germline V gene (reference sequence). The CDR3 region is CASSQTEMNTEAFF. DNA for the CDR3: TGTGCCAGTAGTCAAACTGAGATGAACACTGAAGCTTTCTTT.

The chain has TRBV18 and TRBJ2-7, with D tentatively TRBD2 (5 bases). The CDR3 has 16 amino acids. V was cut by 3 bases and J by 1 base, with 16 bases left in between. Germline CDR1 and CDR2: KGHSH and LQKENI. This CDR3 is CASSPRLAGASYEQYF. In nucleotides, the CDR3 is TGTGCCAGCTCACCTCGGCTGGCGGGCGCGTCCTACGAGCAGTACTTC.

The CDR3 loop is CASSPRSGSAVYEQYF. Written as DNA, the CDR3 is TGTGCCAGCAGCCCCCGTAGCGGGAGTGCGGTGTACGAGCAGTACTTC. The chain carries TRBV7-8 and TRBJ2-7; 9 bases match TRBD2. In germline, CDR1 is SGHVS, CDR2 FQNEAQ. Trimming removed 5 bases from V and 4 bases from J; junction bases left unmatched: 12. CDR3 length equals 16 residues. The variable domain in full, with the rest retrieved from reference TRBV7-8 and TRBJ2-7, is GAGVSQSPRYKVAKRGQDVALRCDPISGHVSLFWYQQALGQGPEFLTYFQNEAQLDKSGLPSDRFFAERPEGSVSTLKIQRTQQEDSAVYLCASSPRSGSAVYEQYFGPGTRLTVT.